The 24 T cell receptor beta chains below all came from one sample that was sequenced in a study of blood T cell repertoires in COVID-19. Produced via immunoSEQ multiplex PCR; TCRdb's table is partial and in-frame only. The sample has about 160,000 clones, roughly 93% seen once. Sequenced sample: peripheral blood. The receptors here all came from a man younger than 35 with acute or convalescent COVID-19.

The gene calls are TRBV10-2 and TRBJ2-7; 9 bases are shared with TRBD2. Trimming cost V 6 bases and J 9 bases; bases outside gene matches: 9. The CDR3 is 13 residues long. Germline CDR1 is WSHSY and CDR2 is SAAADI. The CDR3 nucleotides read TGCGCCAGCAGGGCACTAGCGGGTGCCGGGCAGTACTTC. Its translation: CASRALAGAGQYF.

The CDR3, as DNA: TGTGCCAGCAGTTATCCCCCGGCGGCTAATGAAAAACTGTTTTTT. This codes for CASSYPPAANEKLFF. The genes are TRBV6-9 and TRBJ1-4; D call uncertain. The CDR3 is 15 amino acids. Trimming took off 2 bases at V and 3 bases at J, with 10 bases between the two ends. Germline V CDR1 and CDR2: MNHGY, SVAAGI.

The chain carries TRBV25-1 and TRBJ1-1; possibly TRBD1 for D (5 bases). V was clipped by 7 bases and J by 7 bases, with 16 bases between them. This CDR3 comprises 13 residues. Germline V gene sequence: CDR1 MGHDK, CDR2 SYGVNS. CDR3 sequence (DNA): TGTGCCAGCATAGGCAGGGCCGGGAGTGAAGCTTTCTTT. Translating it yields CASIGRAGSEAFF.

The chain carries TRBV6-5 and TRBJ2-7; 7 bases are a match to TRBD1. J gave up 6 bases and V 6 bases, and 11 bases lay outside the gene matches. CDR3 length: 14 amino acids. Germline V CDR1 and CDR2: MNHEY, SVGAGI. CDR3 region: CASSMINGQAEQYF. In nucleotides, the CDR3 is TGTGCCAGCAGCATGATCAACGGACAGGCCGAGCAGTACTTC.

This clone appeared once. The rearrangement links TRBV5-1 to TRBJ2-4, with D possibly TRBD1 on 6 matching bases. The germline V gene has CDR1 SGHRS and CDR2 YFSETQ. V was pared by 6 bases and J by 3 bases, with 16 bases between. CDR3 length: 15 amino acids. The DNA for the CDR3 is TGCGCCAGCACCTTAGACCCGGGACACAAAAACATTCAGTACTTC. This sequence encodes CASTLDPGHKNIQYF.

CDR3 protein: CASSPTLAGGGDTQYF. CDR3 nucleotide sequence: TGTGCCAGCTCACCAACGCTAGCGGGAGGAGGAGATACGCAGTATTTT. V and J are TRBV18 and TRBJ2-3; 11 bases are shared with TRBD2. Germline loops: CDR1 KGHSH, CDR2 LQKENI. V trimming: 2 bases; J trimming: 5 bases; junction bases outside the gene matches: 6. The CDR3 contains 16 residues.

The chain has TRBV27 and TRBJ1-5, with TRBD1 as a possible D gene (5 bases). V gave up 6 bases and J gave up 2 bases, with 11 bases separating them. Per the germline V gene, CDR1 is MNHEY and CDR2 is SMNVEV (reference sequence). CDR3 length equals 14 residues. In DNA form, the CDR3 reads TGTGCCAGCAGCCCCGGGGGGGGCAATCAGCCCCAGCATTTT. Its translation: CASSPGGGNQPQHF.

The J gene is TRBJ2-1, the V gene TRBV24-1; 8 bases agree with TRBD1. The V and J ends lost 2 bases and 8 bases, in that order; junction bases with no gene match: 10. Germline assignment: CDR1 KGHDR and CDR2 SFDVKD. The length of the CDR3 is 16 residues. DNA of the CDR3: TGTGCCACCAGTGATTGGGGGACAGGTAAGGACGATGAGCAGTTCTTC. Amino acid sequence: CATSDWGTGKDDEQFF.

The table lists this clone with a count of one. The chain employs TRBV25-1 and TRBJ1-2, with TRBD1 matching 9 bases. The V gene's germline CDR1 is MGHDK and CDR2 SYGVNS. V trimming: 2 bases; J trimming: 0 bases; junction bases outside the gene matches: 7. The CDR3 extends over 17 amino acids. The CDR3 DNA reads TGTGCCAGCAGTGAAGCGGGACAGGGACCATCTAACTATGGCTACACCTTC. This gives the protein CASSEAGQGPSNYGYTF.

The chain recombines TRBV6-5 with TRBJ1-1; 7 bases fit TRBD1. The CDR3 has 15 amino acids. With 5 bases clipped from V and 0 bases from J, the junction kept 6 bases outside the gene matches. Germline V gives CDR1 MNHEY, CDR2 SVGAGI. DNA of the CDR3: TGTGCCAGCAGTAAGGGACAGCTGTTGAACACTGAAGCTTTCTTT. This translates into CASSKGQLLNTEAFF.

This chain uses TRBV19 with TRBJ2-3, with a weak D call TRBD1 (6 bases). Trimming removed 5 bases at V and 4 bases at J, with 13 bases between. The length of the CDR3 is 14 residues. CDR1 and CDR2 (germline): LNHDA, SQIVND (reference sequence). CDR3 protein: CASSDRRAPDTQYF. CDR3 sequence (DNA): TGTGCCAGTAGTGACAGGCGGGCCCCAGATACGCAGTATTTT.

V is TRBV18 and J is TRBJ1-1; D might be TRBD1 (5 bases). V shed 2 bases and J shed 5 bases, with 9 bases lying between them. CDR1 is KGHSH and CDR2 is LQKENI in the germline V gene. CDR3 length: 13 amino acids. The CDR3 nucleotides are TGTGCCAGCTCACCAGTTAGGACAACTGAAGCTTTCTTT. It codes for CASSPVRTTEAFF.

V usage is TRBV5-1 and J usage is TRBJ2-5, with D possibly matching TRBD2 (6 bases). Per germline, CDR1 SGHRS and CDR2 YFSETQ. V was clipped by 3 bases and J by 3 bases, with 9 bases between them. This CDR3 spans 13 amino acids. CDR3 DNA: TGCGCCAGCAGCTCCGGGACTGAAGAGACCCAGTACTTC. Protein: CASSSGTEETQYF.

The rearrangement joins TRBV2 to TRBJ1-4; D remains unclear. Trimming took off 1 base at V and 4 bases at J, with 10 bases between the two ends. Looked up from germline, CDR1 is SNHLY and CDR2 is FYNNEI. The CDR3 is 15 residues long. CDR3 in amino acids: CASSEGAGYNEKLFF. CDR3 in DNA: TGTGCCAGCAGTGAAGGGGCCGGCTATAATGAAAAACTGTTTTTT.

CDR3 amino acids: CASSLDGATNEKLFF. CDR3 in DNA: TGCGCCAGCAGCCTGGACGGTGCAACTAATGAAAAACTGTTTTTT. The genes are TRBV5-1 and TRBJ1-4; D remains ambiguous. V lost 4 bases, J lost 0 bases, and 10 bases lay in between. The CDR3 is 15 amino acids. Germline V gives CDR1 SGHRS, CDR2 YFSETQ.

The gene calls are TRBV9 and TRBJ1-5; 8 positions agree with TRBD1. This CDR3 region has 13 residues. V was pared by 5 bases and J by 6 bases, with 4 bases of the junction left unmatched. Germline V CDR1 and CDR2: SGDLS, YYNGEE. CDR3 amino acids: CASSQGASQPQHF. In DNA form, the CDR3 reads TGTGCCAGCAGTCAGGGGGCGAGTCAGCCCCAGCATTTT.

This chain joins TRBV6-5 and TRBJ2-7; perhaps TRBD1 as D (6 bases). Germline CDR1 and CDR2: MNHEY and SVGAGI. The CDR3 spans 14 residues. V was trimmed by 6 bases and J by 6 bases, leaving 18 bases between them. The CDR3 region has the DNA TGTGCCAGCAGCCTACAGGGATCTCGGCCCGAGCAGTACTTC. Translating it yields CASSLQGSRPEQYF.

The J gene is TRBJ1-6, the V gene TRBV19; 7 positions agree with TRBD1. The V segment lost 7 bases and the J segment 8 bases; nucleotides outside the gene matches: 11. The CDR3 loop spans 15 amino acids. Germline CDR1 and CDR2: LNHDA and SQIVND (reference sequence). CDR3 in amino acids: CASTMGQPGYSPLHF. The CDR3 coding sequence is TGTGCCAGTACCATGGGACAGCCCGGTTATTCACCCCTCCACTTT.

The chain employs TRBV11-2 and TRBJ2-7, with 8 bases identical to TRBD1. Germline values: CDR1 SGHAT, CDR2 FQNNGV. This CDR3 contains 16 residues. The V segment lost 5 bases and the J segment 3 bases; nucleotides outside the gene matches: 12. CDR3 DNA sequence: TGTGCCAGCAGCCCCTATGAGAGGACAGGGTACTACGAGCAGTACTTC. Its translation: CASSPYERTGYYEQYF.

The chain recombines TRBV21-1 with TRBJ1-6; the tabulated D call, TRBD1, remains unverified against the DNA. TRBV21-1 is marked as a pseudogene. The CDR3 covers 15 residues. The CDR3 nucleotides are TGTGCCAGCAGCCAGGGACAGGGTGGGAATTCACCCCTCCACTTT. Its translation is CASSQGQGGNSPLHF.

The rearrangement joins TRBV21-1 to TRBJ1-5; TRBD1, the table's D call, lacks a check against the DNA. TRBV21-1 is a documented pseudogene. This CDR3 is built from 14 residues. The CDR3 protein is CASSKKRQNQPQHF. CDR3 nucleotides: TGTGCCAGCAGCAAAAAACGACAGAATCAGCCCCAGCATTTT.

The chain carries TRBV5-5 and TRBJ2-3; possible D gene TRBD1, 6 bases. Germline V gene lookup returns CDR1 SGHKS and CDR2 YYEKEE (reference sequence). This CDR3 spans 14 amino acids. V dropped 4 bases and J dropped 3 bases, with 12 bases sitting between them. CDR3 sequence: CASSPTGGTDTQYF. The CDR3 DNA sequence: TGTGCCAGCAGCCCGACAGGAGGAACAGATACGCAGTATTTT.

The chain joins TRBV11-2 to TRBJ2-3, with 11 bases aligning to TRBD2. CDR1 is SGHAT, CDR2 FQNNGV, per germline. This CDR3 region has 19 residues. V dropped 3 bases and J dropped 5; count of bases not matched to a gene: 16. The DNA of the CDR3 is TGTGCCAGCAGCTTTTTTCGGGTGGGCCTAGCGGGGGGTGGAGATACGCAGTATTTT. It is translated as CASSFFRVGLAGGGDTQYF.

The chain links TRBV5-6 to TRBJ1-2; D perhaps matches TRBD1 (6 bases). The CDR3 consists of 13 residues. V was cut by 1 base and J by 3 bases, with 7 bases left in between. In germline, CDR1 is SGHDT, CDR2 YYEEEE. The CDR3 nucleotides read TGTGCCAGCAGCTTGAACAGGGACTATGGCTACACCTTC. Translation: CASSLNRDYGYTF. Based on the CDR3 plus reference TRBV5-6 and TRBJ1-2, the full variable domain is DAGVTQSPTHLIKTRGQQVTLRCSPKSGHDTVSWYQQALGQGPQFIFQYYEEEERQRGNFPDRFSGHQFPNYSSELNVNALLLGDSALYLCASSLNRDYGYTFGSGTRLTVV.